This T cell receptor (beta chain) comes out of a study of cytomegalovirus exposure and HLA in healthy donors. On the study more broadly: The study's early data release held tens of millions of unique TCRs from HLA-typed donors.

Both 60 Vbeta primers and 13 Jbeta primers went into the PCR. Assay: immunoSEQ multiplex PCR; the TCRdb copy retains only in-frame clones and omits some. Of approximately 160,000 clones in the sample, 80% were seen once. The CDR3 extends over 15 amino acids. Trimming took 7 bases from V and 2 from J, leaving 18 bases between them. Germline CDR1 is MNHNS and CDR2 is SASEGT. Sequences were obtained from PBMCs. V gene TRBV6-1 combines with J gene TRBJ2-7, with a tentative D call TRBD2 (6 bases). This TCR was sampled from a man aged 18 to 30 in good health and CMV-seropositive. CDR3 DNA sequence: TGTGCCAGCACCCCGCGGGGTCTTCTCCCCTACGAGCAGTACTTC. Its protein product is CASTPRGLLPYEQYF.